This entry is about one TCR beta chain. Its antigen is still unknown. This specimen belongs to a study of T cell repertoires in cytomegalovirus infection. Whole-study context: Both a matching HLA type and CMV infection were indicated by public TCR beta signatures.

In TCRdb, the reads were re-called with MiXCR into one record per CDR3 protein. The repertoire includes about 900,000 distinct CDR3 sequences, around a third of them detected once, and roughly 13% sits in the top ten. The V and J ends lost 6 bases and 5 bases respectively, with 14 bases between them. CDR1 and CDR2 (germline): SGHDT, YYEEEE. The CDR3 covers 14 residues. The source material was cultured CD8+ T cells from PBMCs, sampled from culture after CMV antigen stimulation. This TCR was sampled from a human donor in good health (CMV status not recorded). Some clones in this sample may be carry-over from other donors' samples. The V gene is TRBV5-6, the J gene TRBJ2-2; D may be TRBD1 (6 bases). The CDR3 nucleotides are TGTGCCAGCACCACATTACAGGGTACCGGGGAGCTGTTTTTT. Translation gives CASTTLQGTGELFF.